These 22 T cell receptor beta chains were all obtained from the same sample, sequenced in a study of T-cell reconstitution after alpha-beta-depleted transplantation in children. Unique molecular identifiers were used to barcode this TCRbeta library. One entry per CDR3 protein, called by TCRdb with MiXCR from the PCR reads. Seen here are under 300,000 distinct CDR3 sequences, under 14% observed once, and the top ten hold around 20%. The sequenced sample was peripheral blood, obtained 180 days after TCRalphabeta/CD19-depleted stem cell transplant. These receptors were collected from a male patient between 2 and 15 years old who had a stem cell transplant for chronic granulomatous disease, so the T cells may come from the graft donor.

This clonotype was seen at least ten times. This chain connects TRBV12-3 or TRBV12-4 to TRBJ2-3; the D gene is possibly TRBD1 (6 bases). This CDR3 spans 14 amino acids. Trimming removed 3 bases from V and 5 bases from J, with 12 bases in between. CDR3 bases: TGTGCCAGCAGTTTTGCCAGGGGAGAAGATACGCAGTATTTT. It codes for CASSFARGEDTQYF.

This clonotype came up many times. In DNA form, the CDR3 reads TGCAGTGCTCTCGCCGAGACAGGTCAACGAGGGGCTTTCTTT. Translated, it gives CSALAETGQRGAFF. V gene TRBV20-1 combines with J gene TRBJ1-1; TRBD1 is a possible D gene (6 bases). CDR3 length: 14 amino acids. CDR1 DFQATT and CDR2 SNEGSKA come from the germline V gene (reference sequence). Trimming cost V 5 bases and J 11 bases, with 24 bases left between them.

This clonotype was detected ten times or more. V usage is TRBV20-1 and J usage is TRBJ2-7; D unresolved. The CDR3 length is 12 residues. CDR1 and CDR2 from the germline V gene are DFQATT and SNEGSKA (reference sequence). V gave up 6 bases and J gave up 2 bases, with 11 bases separating them. CDR3 DNA sequence: TGCAGTGCCATCGACACTGCCTACGAGCAGTACTTC. Protein product: CSAIDTAYEQYF.

In this sample, this clonotype turned up many times. The rearrangement joins TRBV29-1 to TRBJ2-3, with D maybe TRBD1 (7 bases). CDR1 and CDR2 (germline): SQVTM, ANQGSEA. V was shortened by 4 bases and J by 5 bases, with 13 bases between the two germline ends. The CDR3 has 13 amino acids. The chain's CDR3 is CSVVTGRIDTQYF. Written as DNA, the CDR3 is TGCAGCGTTGTGACAGGGAGGATAGATACGCAGTATTTT.

Many counts were recorded for this clonotype. The rearrangement uses TRBV29-1 and TRBJ2-3; weak D call: TRBD1 (6 bases). Trimming took off 4 bases at V and 6 bases at J, with 14 bases between the two ends. Per the germline V gene, CDR1 is SQVTM and CDR2 is ANQGSEA. The CDR3 is made up of 13 amino acids. CDR3 in amino acids: CSVGDRLGDTQYF. The DNA of the CDR3 is TGCAGCGTTGGTGACAGGTTAGGGGATACGCAGTATTTT.

This clonotype showed up many times. The chain carries TRBV6-2 or TRBV6-3 and TRBJ2-1; no definite D call. The germline CDR1 and CDR2 sequences are MNHEY and SVGEGT. V was pared by 3 bases and J by 9 bases, with 9 bases between. This CDR3 has 12 amino acids. The CDR3 DNA follows: TGTGCCAGCAGTTATTCAGTCGGTGAGCAGTTCTTC. As protein: CASSYSVGEQFF.

This clonotype was counted ten times or more. The chain is built from TRBV6-5 and TRBJ2-1; 8 nucleotides match TRBD1. The ends lost 4 bases at V and 7 bases at J; junction bases unmatched: 9. The CDR3 has 15 amino acids. Germline V gives CDR1 MNHEY, CDR2 SVGAGI. The CDR3 region is CASSWFRTGQNEQFF. In nucleotides, the CDR3 is TGTGCCAGCAGTTGGTTCAGGACAGGGCAGAATGAGCAGTTCTTC.

CDR3 sequence (DNA): TGTGCCAGCAGTCACGGGGGTGAAGCTTTCTTT. Translation gives CASSHGGEAFF. The genes are TRBV6-5 and TRBJ1-1; possibly TRBD1 for D (5 bases). V shed 5 bases and J shed 7 bases, with 8 bases lying between them. In germline, CDR1 is MNHEY, CDR2 SVGAGI. CDR3 length equals 11 residues.

This clonotype was seen more than once but under ten times. Written as DNA, the CDR3 is TGTGCCAGCAGCCTACAGGAGGGCAATGAGCAGTTCTTC. The encoded protein is CASSLQEGNEQFF. The chain is built from TRBV7-6 and TRBJ2-1; D is possibly TRBD2 (6 bases). V was pared by 5 bases and J by 6 bases, with 11 bases between. Germline CDR1 SGHVS, CDR2 FNYEAQ. This CDR3 has 13 residues.

This clonotype was found a few times. The chain is built from TRBV3-1 and TRBJ1-5; D may be TRBD1 (5 bases). This CDR3 is built from 14 residues. Trimming took 4 bases from V and 0 from J, leaving 7 bases between them. Germline assignment: CDR1 LGHDT and CDR2 YNNKEL (reference sequence). CDR3 in DNA: TGTGCCAGCAGCCTTGGACATAGCAATCAGCCCCAGCATTTT. It encodes CASSLGHSNQPQHF.

This clonotype was seen ten or more times. The V and J genes are TRBV21-1 and TRBJ2-6. TRBV21-1 has pseudogene status. CDR3 size: 18 residues. The CDR3 sequence: CASTILERADSGANVLTF. The CDR3, as DNA: TGTGCCAGCACCATCCTGGAACGTGCGGACTCTGGGGCCAACGTCCTGACTTTC.

This clonotype was recorded many times. V and J are TRBV10-3 and TRBJ2-7; 7 nucleotides agree with TRBD1. J lost 4 bases, V lost 3 bases, and 6 bases had no gene match. This CDR3 region has 14 residues. The germline V gene encodes CDR1 ENHRY and CDR2 SYGVKD. The CDR3 DNA reads as TGTGCCATCAGTGAATTGACAGGGCGGTACGAGCAGTACTTC. It yields the protein CAISELTGRYEQYF.

This clonotype came up many times. The J gene is TRBJ2-2, the V gene TRBV7-2, with D unresolved. V was pared by 1 base and J by 7 bases, with 13 bases between. This CDR3 region has 15 residues. Germline-derived CDR1 and CDR2 are SGHTA and FQGNSA. The DNA for the CDR3 is TGTGCCAGCAGCTTAGGGCCTAGTTTGATCGGGGAGCTGTTTTTT. Translated: CASSLGPSLIGELFF.

This clonotype was seen ten or more times. The chain combines TRBV29-1 with TRBJ2-7; D might be TRBD1 (5 bases). CDR1 and CDR2 from the germline V gene are SQVTM and ANQGSEA. The CDR3 runs to 14 residues. The V and J ends lost 1 base and 7 bases respectively, with 17 bases between them. CDR3 coding DNA: TGCAGCGTTGAAGGGGGCCCAGTCTATGGGGAGCAGTACTTC. Translation gives CSVEGGPVYGEQYF.

Many counts were recorded for this clonotype. V gene TRBV18 combines with J gene TRBJ1-1; a weak D match, TRBD1 (5 bases). V gave up 8 bases and J gave up 4 bases, with 14 bases separating them. Germline CDR1 KGHSH, CDR2 LQKENI. This CDR3 spans 13 amino acids. The CDR3 DNA reads as TGTGCCAGCACAGAGGCGCAGGGCACTGAAGCTTTCTTT. Translated, it gives CASTEAQGTEAFF.

This chain uses TRBV15 with TRBJ1-5; D remains ambiguous. This CDR3 region has 18 residues. Germline V CDR1 and CDR2: LNHNV, YYDKDF (reference sequence). V dropped 0 bases and J dropped 0 bases, with 15 bases sitting between them. The CDR3 is CATSRDVSRGYSNQPQHF. CDR3 coding DNA: TGTGCCACCAGCAGAGATGTGTCCCGAGGGTATAGCAATCAGCCCCAGCATTTT.

This chain links TRBV28 with TRBJ1-4; 9 nucleotides agree with TRBD1. Germline values: CDR1 MDHEN, CDR2 SYDVKM. The CDR3 is 15 residues long. The ends lost 7 bases at V and 3 bases at J; junction bases unmatched: 6. CDR3 bases: TGTGCCAGCATATCTACAGGGGGCCCTAATGAAAAACTGTTTTTT. Amino acids: CASISTGGPNEKLFF.

This clonotype was seen ten or more times. V is TRBV7-6 and J is TRBJ2-1; unclear D gene. The ends were cut back, 5 bases at V and 0 bases at J, with 11 bases in the middle. The length of the CDR3 is 15 residues. Germline V gives CDR1 SGHVS, CDR2 FNYEAQ. This CDR3 is CASSPTPFSYNEQFF. Written as DNA, the CDR3 is TGTGCCAGCAGCCCTACACCCTTCTCCTACAATGAGCAGTTCTTC.

About this clonotype: A much larger clone lies a single base off, so this may be a read error. This rearrangement joins TRBV29-1 to TRBJ1-1; D gene unclear. The CDR3 is made up of 14 amino acids. Per germline, CDR1 SQVTM and CDR2 ANQGSEA. The CDR3 DNA sequence: TGCAGCGCTGAATATCGGGGTACCAGGACTGAAGCTTTCTTT. As protein: CSAEYRGTRTEAFF.

This clonotype was picked up many times. J is TRBJ2-5 and V is TRBV20-1; no reliable D call. The CDR3 totals 12 residues. Trimming stripped 2 bases from V and 5 bases from J, with 9 bases between. Germline values: CDR1 DFQATT, CDR2 SNEGSKA (reference sequence). The chain's CDR3 is CSARLGGETQYF. The DNA of the CDR3 is TGCAGTGCTAGACTAGGTGGGGAGACCCAGTACTTC.

The CDR3 loop reads CASMNGKASGNNEQFF. Written as DNA, the CDR3 is TGTGCCAGCATGAACGGTAAGGCTAGCGGGAACAATGAGCAGTTCTTC. J is TRBJ2-1 and V is TRBV6-2 or TRBV6-3, with 9 bases identical to TRBD2. The V gene's germline CDR1 is MNHEY and CDR2 SVGEGT. The CDR3 runs to 16 residues. V shed 7 bases and J 5 bases; nucleotides not matched to a gene: 12.

For this clonotype: A much larger clone differs by one base, so this may be a read error. The chain carries TRBV12-3 or TRBV12-4 and TRBJ2-3, with TRBD2 matching over 10 bases. With 3 bases clipped from V and 5 bases from J, the junction kept 5 bases outside the gene matches. This CDR3 spans 15 amino acids. Written as DNA, the CDR3 is TGTGCCAGCAGTTTCGGTCTAGCGGGGGTAGATACGCAGTATTTT. Residues: CASSFGLAGVDTQYF.